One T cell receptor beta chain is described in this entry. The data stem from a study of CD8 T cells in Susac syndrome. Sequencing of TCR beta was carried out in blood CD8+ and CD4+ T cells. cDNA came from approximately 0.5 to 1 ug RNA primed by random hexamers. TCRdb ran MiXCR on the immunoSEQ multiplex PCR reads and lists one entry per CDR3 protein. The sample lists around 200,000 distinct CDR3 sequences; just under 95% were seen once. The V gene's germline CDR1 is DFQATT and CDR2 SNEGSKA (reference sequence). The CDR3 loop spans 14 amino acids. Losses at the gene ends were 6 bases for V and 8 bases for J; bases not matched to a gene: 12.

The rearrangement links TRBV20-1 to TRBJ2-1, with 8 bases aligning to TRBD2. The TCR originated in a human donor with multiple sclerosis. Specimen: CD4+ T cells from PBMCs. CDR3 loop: CSARRLAGVDEQFF. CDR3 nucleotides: TGCAGTGCCAGGCGGCTAGCGGGTGTCGATGAGCAGTTCTTC.